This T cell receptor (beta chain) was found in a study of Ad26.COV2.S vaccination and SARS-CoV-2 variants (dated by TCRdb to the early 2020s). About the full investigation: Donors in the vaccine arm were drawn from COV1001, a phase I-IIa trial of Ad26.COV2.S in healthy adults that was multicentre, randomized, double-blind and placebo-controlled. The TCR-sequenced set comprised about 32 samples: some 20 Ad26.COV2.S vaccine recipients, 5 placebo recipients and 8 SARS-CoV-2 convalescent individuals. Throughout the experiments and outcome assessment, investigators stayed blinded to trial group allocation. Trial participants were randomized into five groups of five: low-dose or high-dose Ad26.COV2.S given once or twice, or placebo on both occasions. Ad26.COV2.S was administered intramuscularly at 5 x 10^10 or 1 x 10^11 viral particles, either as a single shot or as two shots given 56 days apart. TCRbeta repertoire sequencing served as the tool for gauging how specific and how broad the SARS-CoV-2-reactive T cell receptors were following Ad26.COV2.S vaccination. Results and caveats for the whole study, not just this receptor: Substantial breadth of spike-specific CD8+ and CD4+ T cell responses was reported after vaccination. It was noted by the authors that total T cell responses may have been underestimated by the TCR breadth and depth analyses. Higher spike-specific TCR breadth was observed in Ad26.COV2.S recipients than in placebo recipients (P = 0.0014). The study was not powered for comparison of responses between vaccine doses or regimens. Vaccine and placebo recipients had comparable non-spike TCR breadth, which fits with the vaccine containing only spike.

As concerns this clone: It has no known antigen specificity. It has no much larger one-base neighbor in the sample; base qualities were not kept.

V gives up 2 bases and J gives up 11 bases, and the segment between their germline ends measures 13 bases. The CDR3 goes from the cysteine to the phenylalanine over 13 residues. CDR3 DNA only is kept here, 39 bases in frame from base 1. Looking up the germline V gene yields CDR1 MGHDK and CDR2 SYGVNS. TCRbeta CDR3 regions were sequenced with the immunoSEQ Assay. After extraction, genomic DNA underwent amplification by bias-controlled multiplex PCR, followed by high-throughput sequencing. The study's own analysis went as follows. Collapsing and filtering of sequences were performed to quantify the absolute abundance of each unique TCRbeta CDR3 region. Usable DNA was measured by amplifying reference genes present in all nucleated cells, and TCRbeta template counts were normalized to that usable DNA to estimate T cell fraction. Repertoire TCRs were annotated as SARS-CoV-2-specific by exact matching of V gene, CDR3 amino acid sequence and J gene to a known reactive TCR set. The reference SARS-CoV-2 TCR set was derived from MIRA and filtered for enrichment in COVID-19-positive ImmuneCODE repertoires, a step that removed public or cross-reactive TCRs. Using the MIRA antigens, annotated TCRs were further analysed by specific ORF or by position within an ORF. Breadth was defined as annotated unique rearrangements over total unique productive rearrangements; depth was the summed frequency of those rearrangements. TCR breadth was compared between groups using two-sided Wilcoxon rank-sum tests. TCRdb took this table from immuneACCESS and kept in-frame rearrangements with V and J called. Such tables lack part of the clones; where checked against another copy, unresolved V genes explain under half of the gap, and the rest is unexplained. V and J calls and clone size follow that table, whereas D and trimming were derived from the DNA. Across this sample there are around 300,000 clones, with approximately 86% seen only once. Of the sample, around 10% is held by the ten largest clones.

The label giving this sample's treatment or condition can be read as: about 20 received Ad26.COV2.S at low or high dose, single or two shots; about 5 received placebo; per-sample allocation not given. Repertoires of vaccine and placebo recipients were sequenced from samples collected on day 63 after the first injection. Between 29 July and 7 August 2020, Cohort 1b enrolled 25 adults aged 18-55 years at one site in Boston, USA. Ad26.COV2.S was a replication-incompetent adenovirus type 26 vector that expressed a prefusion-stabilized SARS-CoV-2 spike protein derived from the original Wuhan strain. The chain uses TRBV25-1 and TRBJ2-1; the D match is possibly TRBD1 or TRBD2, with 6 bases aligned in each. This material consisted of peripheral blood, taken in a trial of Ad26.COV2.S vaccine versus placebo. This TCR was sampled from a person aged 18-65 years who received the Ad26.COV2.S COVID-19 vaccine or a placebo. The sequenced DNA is TGTGCCAGCAGTGAAGGAGGAGGGGGAAAGCAGTTCTTC. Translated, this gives CASSEGGGGKQFF.